A single sample gave rise to the 7 T cell receptor beta chains below, sequenced in a study of T cells in tuberculosis. Profiled with immunoSEQ multiplex PCR; TCRdb holds only in-frame clones, not every one. The sample lists 35,000 to 40,000 clones; around 93% were seen once. The sample taken for sequencing was PBMCs. Receptors originate from a donor between 10 and 35 years old with latent tuberculosis or without tuberculosis infection. Some clones in this sample may be carry-over from other donors' samples.

The chain carries TRBV10-3 and TRBJ1-2; D gene uncertain. Trimming removed 10 bases at V and 4 bases at J, with 25 bases between. Germline loops: CDR1 ENHRY, CDR2 SYGVKD. This CDR3 is built from 16 residues. Here the CDR3 DNA reads TGTGCCACCCATGACGGGGAGGCAGACCGTGCCTATGGCTACACCTTC. Protein product: CATHDGEADRAYGYTF.

The V call is TRBV15, the J call TRBJ1-2; tentative D call: TRBD1 (5 bases). The germline V gene encodes CDR1 LNHNV and CDR2 YYDKDF (reference sequence). V lost 8 bases to trimming and J lost 2 bases, with 12 bases between them. The CDR3 runs to 13 residues. CDR3 DNA: TGTGCCACCCTCGACAGTGGGAACTATGGCTACACCTTC. It is translated as CATLDSGNYGYTF.

This chain uses TRBV25-1 with TRBJ2-7, with a weak D call TRBD2 (6 bases). Per the germline V gene, CDR1 is MGHDK and CDR2 is SYGVNS. This CDR3 is built from 16 residues. Trimming stripped 3 bases from V and 2 bases from J, with 17 bases between. The CDR3 reads CASSDPRDSFAYEQYF. The CDR3 nucleotides are TGTGCCAGCAGTGACCCTCGGGACTCATTTGCCTACGAGCAGTACTTC.

The chain couples TRBV10-1 to TRBJ2-1; possibly TRBD2 for D (6 bases). V lost 5 bases to trimming and J lost 9 bases, with 8 bases between them. Germline V gene sequence: CDR1 WNHNN, CDR2 SYGVQD (reference sequence). The CDR3 is 11 residues long. The DNA for the CDR3 is TGCGCCAGCAGTCTGGAGGGTGAGCAGTTCTTC. This codes for CASSLEGEQFF.

The V gene is TRBV29-1, the J gene TRBJ1-1; no firm D call. Trimming removed 5 bases from V and 4 bases from J, with 17 bases in between. This CDR3 spans 14 amino acids. Germline V gives CDR1 SQVTM, CDR2 ANQGSEA. The CDR3 bases are TGCAGCGTTTTGAGTCAGAAAACGGGCACTGAAGCTTTCTTT. Translation gives CSVLSQKTGTEAFF. Full variable domain (remainder filled in from reference TRBV29-1 and TRBJ1-1): SAVISQKPSRDICQRGTSLTIQCQVDSQVTMMFWYRQQPGQSLTLIATANQGSEATYESGFVIDKFPISRPNLTFSTLTVSNMSPEDSSIYLCSVLSQKTGTEAFFGQGTRLTVV.

The V and J genes are TRBV7-2 and TRBJ1-3; 10 positions agree with TRBD1. V dropped 5 bases and J dropped 4; count of bases not matched to a gene: 8. The germline V gene encodes CDR1 SGHTA and CDR2 FQGNSA. This CDR3 has 16 residues. Written as DNA, the CDR3 is TGTGCCAGCAGCAAAAGACAGGGGGCAGGCGGAAACACCATATATTTT. Residues: CASSKRQGAGGNTIYF. Combining the CDR3 with reference TRBV7-2 and TRBJ1-3 gives the whole variable domain GAGVSQSPSNKVTEKGKDVELRCDPISGHTALYWYRQSLGQGLEFLIYFQGNSAPDKSGLPSDRFSAERTGGSVSTLTIQRTQQEDSAVYLCASSKRQGAGGNTIYFGEGSWLTVV.

The rearrangement joins TRBV7-2 to TRBJ1-2, with 7 bases matching TRBD1. With V trimmed by 0 bases and J by 8 bases, 3 bases remained unmatched. The CDR3 runs 13 residues. Germline CDR1 is SGHTA and CDR2 is FQGNSA. The CDR3 DNA follows: TGTGCCAGCAGCTTAGCAAGGGACAGCGGCTACACCTTC. Protein product: CASSLARDSGYTF.